The source of this T cell receptor beta chain is a study of T-cell reconstitution after alpha-beta-depleted transplantation in children. Overall study results and limits: By about two months after transplant, alpha-beta T cells reportedly arose from several hundred graft clones that had expanded. Surviving recipient cells, namely T cells and thymic progenitors, were the source of high day-60 TCRbeta diversity in some patients. T-cell numbers and diversity one year post-transplant derived largely from freshly generated T cells.

The TCRbeta library incorporated unique molecular identifiers. TCRdb ran MiXCR on the PCR reads and lists one entry per CDR3 protein. The sample includes about 210,000 distinct CDR3 sequences, over 15% of them seen just once. Comment on this clonotype: The antigen remains unidentified.

CDR1 is DFQATT, CDR2 SNEGSKA, per germline (reference sequence). V lost 3 bases, J lost 1 base, and 16 bases lay in between. The CDR3 is 16 amino acids. The material was PBMCs, mostly from graft donor cells, obtained 360 days after TCRalphabeta/CD19-depleted stem cell transplant. V and J are TRBV20-1 and TRBJ1-5, with D perhaps TRBD1 (5 bases). The receptor was isolated from a male patient between 2 and 10 years old who had a stem cell transplant for acute lymphoblastic leukemia, so the T cells may come from the graft donor. The CDR3 protein is CSASPGARASNQPQHF. The CDR3, as DNA: TGCAGTGCTAGCCCTGGGGCCCGGGCGAGCAATCAGCCCCAGCATTTT.